These 7 T cell receptor beta chains were sequenced from one sample in a study of CD8 T cells in ankylosing spondylitis. TCRdb called the 5' RACE reads again in MiXCR, with one record for every CDR3 protein. The sample consists of some 120,000 distinct CDR3 sequences, roughly 13% of them appearing once. Sequences were obtained from blood, either unsorted or a sorted T cell fraction (not recorded which). These receptors were obtained from a female donor with ankylosing spondylitis or in good health (not recorded which).

This clonotype was detected ten times or more. J is TRBJ2-7 and V is TRBV4-2; no reliable D call. Trimming stripped 3 bases from V and 2 bases from J, with 5 bases between. Germline values: CDR1 LGHNA, CDR2 YNFKEQ. CDR3 length: 12 residues. The CDR3 reads CASSHPTYEQYF. The CDR3 region has the DNA TGTGCCAGCAGCCATCCGACCTACGAGCAGTACTTC.

This clonotype was observed a handful of times. The chain joins TRBV27 to TRBJ2-5, with a tentative D call TRBD1 (5 bases). The CDR3 is made up of 11 amino acids. The germline V gene encodes CDR1 MNHEY and CDR2 SMNVEV (reference sequence). Between the trimmed V and J ends, which lost 6 bases and 5 bases, there was a span of 7 bases. The CDR3 nucleotides are TGTGCCAGCAGATGGGGCGAGACCCAGTACTTC. This sequence encodes CASRWGETQYF.

This clonotype came up many times. This rearrangement joins TRBV5-1 to TRBJ2-1; D unresolved. The CDR3 covers 15 residues. The V and J ends lost 0 bases and 0 bases respectively, with 7 bases between them. Germline CDR1 is SGHRS and CDR2 is YFSETQ. The CDR3 DNA follows: TGCGCCAGCAGCTTGGGCAGCAGCTCCTACAATGAGCAGTTCTTC. Amino acid sequence: CASSLGSSSYNEQFF. Drawing the rest from reference TRBV5-1 and TRBJ2-1, the complete variable domain is KAGVTQTPRYLIKTRGQQVTLSCSPISGHRSVSWYQQTPGQGLQFLFEYFSETQRNKGNFPGRFSGRQFSNSRSEMNVSTLELGDSALYLCASSLGSSSYNEQFFGPGTRLTVL.

The V call is TRBV20-1, the J call TRBJ1-1, with no clear D. Per germline, CDR1 DFQATT and CDR2 SNEGSKA (reference sequence). The CDR3 runs to 13 residues. V was trimmed by 0 bases and J by 6 bases, leaving 11 bases between them. CDR3 in DNA: TGCAGTGCTAGAGATCCCGGGAGGGCTGAAGCTTTCTTT. Translated, it gives CSARDPGRAEAFF.

This clonotype occurred a few times. The V call is TRBV20-1, the J call TRBJ2-1; TRBD1 is a possible D gene (5 bases). V was trimmed by 0 bases and J by 11 bases, leaving 26 bases between them. Looked up from germline, CDR1 is DFQATT and CDR2 is SNEGSKA (reference sequence). This CDR3 is built from 17 residues. CDR3 sequence: CSARDTEAQAFVLQQFF. DNA for the CDR3: TGCAGTGCTAGAGACACTGAGGCACAGGCTTTCGTCCTCCAGCAGTTCTTC.

At least ten counts were recorded for this clonotype. The V gene is TRBV29-1, the J gene TRBJ1-1, with D possibly TRBD1 on 6 matching bases. The CDR3 contains 14 residues. V lost 2 bases and J lost 0, with 10 bases in between. Germline CDR1 SQVTM, CDR2 ANQGSEA. The CDR3 DNA sequence: TGCAGCGTTGAAACAGGGCCGATGAACACTGAAGCTTTCTTT. It is translated as CSVETGPMNTEAFF.

This clonotype has ten or more counts. The chain links TRBV20-1 to TRBJ1-1; TRBD1 is a possible D gene (6 bases). The CDR3 loop spans 14 amino acids. The V end was cut by 5 bases, the J end by 8 bases, with 21 bases between. Germline lookup yields CDR1 DFQATT and CDR2 SNEGSKA (reference sequence). CDR3 amino acids: CSADIWERGSEAFF. CDR3 coding DNA: TGCAGTGCTGACATTTGGGAAAGGGGGTCCGAAGCTTTCTTT.